This is a list of T cell receptor beta chains from one sample in a study of blood T cell repertoires in COVID-19. Assay used: immunoSEQ multiplex PCR; TCRdb lists only in-frame clones, some missing. The sample yields about 140,000 clones, more than 80% seen once. The source material was peripheral blood. The receptors come from a woman at least 80 years old with acute or convalescent COVID-19. The CDR3 runs from the conserved cysteine through the conserved F or W. A D gene is named only where the DNA matches it firmly. Not all rows give a size; the values are once, few, many and, for expanded clones, a class.

V,J,D,size,CDR3,DNA
TRBV30,TRBJ2-1,NA,NA,CAWRADIYNEQFF,TGTGCCTGGAGGGCAGATATATACAATGAGCAGTTCTTC
TRBV30,TRBJ2-5,NA,NA,CAWSVGGAGETQYF,TGTGCCTGGAGTGTGGGGGGGGCCGGAGAGACCCAGTACTTC
TRBV19,TRBJ1-1,TRBD1,NA,CASSLGRDRVTEAFF,TGTGCCAGTAGTCTGGGCCGGGACAGGGTCACTGAAGCTTTCTTT
TRBV5-1,TRBJ1-6,NA,NA,CASSSSDLMGSSSPLHF,TGCGCCAGCAGCTCTTCGGACTTGATGGGGAGCTCTTCACCCCTCCACTTT
TRBV5-1,TRBJ2-2,NA,NA,CASSLLGADTGELFF,TGCGCCAGCAGCTTGTTAGGGGCGGACACCGGGGAGCTGTTTTTT
TRBV5-1,TRBJ1-3,TRBD1,NA,CASSFSGQGEGAGNTIYF,TGCGCCAGCAGCTTCTCGGGACAGGGGGAAGGGGCTGGAAACACCATATATTTT
TRBV29-1,TRBJ1-2,NA,NA,CSVEGGTVYGYTF,TGCAGCGTTGAGGGCGGGACGGTCTATGGCTACACCTTC
TRBV24-1,TRBJ2-2,TRBD1,NA,CATRQGANGELFF,TGTGCCACCAGACAGGGGGCAAACGGGGAGCTGTTTTTT
TRBV29-1,TRBJ2-1,NA,few,CSVALESSYNEQFF,TGCAGCGTTGCGCTAGAGAGTTCCTACAATGAGCAGTTCTTC
TRBV15,TRBJ1-5,NA,NA,CATSRDGRLLNQPQHF,TGTGCCACCAGCAGAGATGGCAGGCTGCTCAATCAGCCCCAGCATTTT
TRBV4-1,TRBJ2-6,TRBD2,NA,CASSQDSRGSGRPGANVLTF,TGCGCCAGCAGCCAAGATTCTCGTGGTAGCGGGAGACCTGGGGCCAACGTCCTGACTTTC
TRBV5-4,TRBJ1-1,NA,NA,CASSLVGGSEAFF,TGTGCCAGCAGCTTGGTCGGGGGATCTGAAGCTTTCTTT
TRBV3-1/TRBV3-2,TRBJ1-1,TRBD1,NA,CASSQQPSGTGGVAFF,TGTGCCAGCAGCCAACAACCCTCCGGGACAGGGGGTGTAGCTTTCTTT
TRBV3-1/TRBV3-2,TRBJ1-2,NA,few,CASSQGAFGYGYTF,TGTGCCAGCAGCCAAGGGGCGTTTGGGTATGGCTACACCTTC
TRBV6-6,TRBJ2-7,NA,NA,CASQGRVVQSYEQYF,TGTGCCAGCCAAGGCCGGGTCGTGCAGTCCTACGAGCAGTACTTC
TRBV19,TRBJ2-2,TRBD1,NA,CASSTTGGAPGELFF,TGTGCCAGTAGTACGACAGGGGGCGCCCCCGGGGAGCTGTTTTTT
TRBV5-1,TRBJ2-2,NA,NA,CASSSGPDTGELFF,TGCGCCAGCAGCTCAGGGCCGGACACCGGGGAGCTGTTTTTT
TRBV7-9,TRBJ2-2,NA,NA,CASLIFTGLNTGELFF,TGTGCCAGCCTAATATTCACAGGGCTCAACACCGGGGAGCTGTTTTTT
TRBV11-2,TRBJ2-1,TRBD2,NA,CASSLALAGYNEQFF,TGTGCCAGCAGCTTAGCTCTAGCGGGGTACAATGAGCAGTTCTTC
TRBV2,TRBJ2-7,NA,NA,CASTPDSSYEQYF,TGTGCCAGCACCCCGGACAGCTCCTACGAGCAGTACTTC
TRBV29-1,TRBJ1-4,NA,NA,CSVEKQGMVFF,TGCAGCGTTGAGAAACAGGGTATGGTGTTTTTT
TRBV6-2/TRBV6-3,TRBJ1-3,TRBD1,NA,CASSRPATGRNTIYF,TGTGCCAGCAGTCGCCCCGCGACAGGGAGAAACACCATATATTTT
TRBV5-1,TRBJ2-3,TRBD2,NA,CASSFTLAGATDTQYF,TGCGCCAGCAGCTTTACACTAGCGGGGGCCACAGATACGCAGTATTTT
TRBV2,TRBJ2-1,TRBD1,NA,CASRGQGSEQFF,TGTGCCAGCAGGGGACAGGGATCGGAGCAGTTCTTC
TRBV2,TRBJ1-1,NA,NA,CASREEVVNTEAFF,TGTGCCAGCAGGGAGGAGGTTGTAAACACTGAAGCTTTCTTT
TRBV3-1/TRBV3-2,TRBJ1-2,TRBD1,NA,CASSHRDSHGYTF,TGTGCCAGCAGCCATCGGGACAGTCATGGCTACACCTTC